The 28 T cell receptor beta chains listed next were all sequenced from one sample in a study of shared clonotypes between healthy human individuals. Data came from immunoSEQ multiplex PCR; TCRdb stores just in-frame clones and leaves some out. The sample consists of hundreds of thousands of clones, around 72% of them appearing once. Sequencing was performed on memory CD4+ T cells sorted from blood. Indicated subset: CD45RA-negative fraction. Receptors were obtained from a woman younger than 45 in good health.

This chain connects TRBV7-9 to TRBJ1-1; TRBD1 matches 10 bases. The CDR3 has 15 residues. The J segment lost 5 bases and the V segment lost 1 base, leaving 4 bases of the junction unmatched. Germline-derived CDR1 and CDR2 are SEHNR and FQNEAQ (reference sequence). Here the CDR3 reads CASSLGDRGTTEAFF. The CDR3 nucleotides are TGTGCCAGCAGCTTAGGGGACAGGGGAACAACTGAAGCTTTCTTT.

V gene TRBV7-2 combines with J gene TRBJ2-7; D not certain. The CDR3 has 14 amino acids. With 5 bases removed from V and 0 bases from J, the gap between germline ends came to 11 bases. Looked up from germline, CDR1 is SGHTA and CDR2 is FQGNSA. The CDR3 region is CASSRTYNSYEQYF. The CDR3 region has the DNA TGTGCCAGCAGCCGGACGTACAACTCCTACGAGCAGTACTTC.

The count of this clone is one. The chain is built from TRBV5-8 and TRBJ2-1; TRBD1 matches at 7 bases. The trim removed 4 bases at V and 2 bases at J, leaving 6 bases unmatched. This CDR3 spans 15 amino acids. The V gene's germline CDR1 is SGHTS and CDR2 YDEGEE. The CDR3, as DNA: TGTGCCAGCAGCCAGACAGGGACCCCCTACAATGAGCAGTTCTTC. This gives the protein CASSQTGTPYNEQFF.

The V call is TRBV6-4, the J call TRBJ2-5; 10 bases map to TRBD1. The CDR3 is 13 residues long. The germline gives CDR1 MRHNA, CDR2 SNTAGT. V lost 8 bases, J lost 2 bases, and 2 bases stayed unmatched. The CDR3 DNA is TGTGCCAGCTTGGGACAGGGGCAAGAGACCCAGTACTTC. Protein sequence: CASLGQGQETQYF.

The chain couples TRBV28 to TRBJ2-2; 7 bases match TRBD2. V shed 6 bases and J 1 base; nucleotides not matched to a gene: 11. Germline CDR1 MDHEN, CDR2 SYDVKM. The CDR3 has 17 amino acids. CDR3 residues: CASSQGEASGNTGELFF. In DNA, the CDR3 is TGTGCCAGCAGCCAGGGAGAGGCTAGCGGGAACACCGGGGAGCTGTTTTTT.

The gene calls are TRBV11-2 and TRBJ1-4; a weak D match, TRBD1 (5 bases). V dropped 5 bases and J dropped 0 bases, with 13 bases sitting between them. The CDR3 runs 16 residues. Per the germline V gene, CDR1 is SGHAT and CDR2 is FQNNGV. The CDR3 reads CASSTRGGATNEKLFF. DNA of the CDR3: TGTGCCAGCAGCACTAGGGGTGGAGCAACTAATGAAAAACTGTTTTTT.

This clone showed up just a few times. The rearrangement links TRBV11-2 to TRBJ2-1; TRBD2 might be the D (7 bases). Germline CDR1 and CDR2: SGHAT and FQNNGV. CDR3 length equals 17 residues. V was trimmed by 0 bases and J by 4 bases, leaving 16 bases between them. The CDR3 loop reads CASSLDWAEGGYNEQFF. The DNA of the CDR3 is TGTGCCAGCAGCTTAGATTGGGCGGAGGGGGGGTACAATGAGCAGTTCTTC.

This clone has just one count. In the same sample, other DNA sequences code for this CDR3. V and J are TRBV19 and TRBJ2-3; D gene ambiguous. Germline assignment: CDR1 LNHDA and CDR2 SQIVND (reference sequence). V lost 0 bases to trimming and J lost 0 bases, with 4 bases between them. The CDR3 totals 14 residues. The CDR3 DNA is TGTGCCAGTAGTATAGATCCCAGCACAGATACGCAGTATTTT. It translates to CASSIDPSTDTQYF. The variable domain in full, completed from reference TRBV19 and TRBJ2-3, reads DGGITQSPKYLFRKEGQNVTLSCEQNLNHDAMYWYRQDPGQGLRLIYYSQIVNDFQKGDIAEGYSVSREKKESFPLTVTSAQKNPTAFYLCASSIDPSTDTQYFGPGTRLTVL.

The chain combines TRBV18 with TRBJ2-3; TRBD2 aligns across 8 bases. Germline V gene lookup returns CDR1 KGHSH and CDR2 LQKENI. The CDR3 contains 15 residues. Trimming cost V 2 bases and J 5 bases; bases outside gene matches: 6. The CDR3 spells CASSPGSGIVDTQYF. CDR3 nucleotides: TGTGCCAGCTCACCAGGTAGCGGGATCGTAGATACGCAGTATTTT. The full variable domain, with the rest looked up from reference TRBV18 and TRBJ2-3, is NAGVMQNPRHLVRRRGQEARLRCSPMKGHSHVYWYRQLPEEGLKFMVYLQKENIIDESGMPKERFSAEFPKEGPSILRIQQVVRGDSAAYFCASSPGSGIVDTQYFGPGTRLTVL.

The chain carries TRBV6-6 and TRBJ2-2; 9 nucleotides align to TRBD1. The CDR3 is 14 residues long. In germline, CDR1 is MNHNY, CDR2 SVGAGI (reference sequence). Germline trimming cut 6 bases from V and 4 bases from J; bases unmatched to any gene: 3. The CDR3 region has the DNA TGTGCCAGCAGCCGGGACAGGGCCACCGGGGAGCTGTTTTTT. Its protein is CASSRDRATGELFF.

V usage is TRBV7-3 and J usage is TRBJ2-1; TRBD2 matches at 11 bases. Trimming cost V 5 bases and J 8 bases; bases outside gene matches: 11. The CDR3 contains 16 residues. Germline CDR1 SGHTA, CDR2 FQGTGA. The CDR3 coding sequence is TGTGCCAGCAGCCCTATAGCGGGAGGGCCTAGCGATGAGCAGTTCTTC. Amino acid sequence: CASSPIAGGPSDEQFF.

DNA for the CDR3: TGTGCCAGCAGCCCGGGACTAGGATTTGATACGCAGTATTTT. Translation gives CASSPGLGFDTQYF. The chain carries TRBV5-4 and TRBJ2-3, with 8 bases aligning to TRBD2. This CDR3 contains 14 residues. CDR1 SGHNT and CDR2 YYREEE come from the germline V gene (reference sequence). V lost 4 bases to trimming and J lost 6 bases; unmatched junction nucleotides: 7.

The V call is TRBV12-5, the J call TRBJ1-1, with D perhaps matching TRBD1 (6 bases). Germline CDR1 reads LGHNT; CDR2 reads FRNRAP. The CDR3 is 16 amino acids. The V and J ends lost 0 bases and 4 bases respectively, with 15 bases between them. DNA for the CDR3: TGTGCTAGTGGTTTGGTACTCGGGGGCGCGACCACTGAAGCTTTCTTT. It is translated as CASGLVLGGATTEAFF.

The chain has TRBV29-1 and TRBJ1-1, with D possibly being TRBD1 (5 bases). Trimming left V 4 bases short and J 8 bases short, with 14 bases between. Germline CDR1 is SQVTM and CDR2 is ANQGSEA. The CDR3 loop spans 12 amino acids. Here the CDR3 reads CSVGPLGGEAFF. In DNA form, the CDR3 reads TGCAGCGTTGGACCCCTCGGGGGGGAAGCTTTCTTT.

The CDR3 spells CASRRGYNQPQHF. DNA for the CDR3: TGTGCCAGCAGAAGGGGGTACAATCAGCCCCAGCATTTT. The chain joins TRBV2 to TRBJ1-5, with D tentatively TRBD1 (6 bases). The germline V and J ends were trimmed by 6 bases and 3 bases, with 9 bases remaining between them. Germline CDR1 reads SNHLY; CDR2 reads FYNNEI. The CDR3 runs 13 residues.

The rearrangement uses TRBV5-1 and TRBJ2-5; TRBD1 matches at 8 bases. The germline V gene has CDR1 SGHRS and CDR2 YFSETQ. V was clipped by 4 bases and J by 9 bases; unmatched bases: 14. CDR3 length: 15 residues. The CDR3 region is CASSPYRDRPGAQYF. The CDR3 DNA reads TGCGCCAGCAGCCCCTACCGGGACAGGCCGGGGGCCCAGTACTTC.

On this clone itself: Additional DNA sequences in this sample encode the identical CDR3. The CDR3 DNA is TGTGCCAGCTCACGAGGACAGGGGGAACAGCCCCAGCATTTT. This codes for CASSRGQGEQPQHF. V usage is TRBV18 and J usage is TRBJ1-5, with TRBD1 matching over 10 bases. V was clipped by 4 bases and J by 7 bases; unmatched bases: 4. Germline CDR1 is KGHSH and CDR2 is LQKENI. This CDR3 is 14 amino acids long.

This chain joins TRBV18 and TRBJ2-2, with D perhaps matching TRBD1 (6 bases). The CDR3 is made up of 13 amino acids. V lost 1 base and J 7 bases, leaving 7 bases between the germline ends. The germline CDR1 and CDR2 sequences are KGHSH and LQKENI. The CDR3 loop is CASSPQGDGELFF. DNA for the CDR3: TGTGCCAGCTCACCACAGGGGGACGGGGAGCTGTTTTTT. Looking up the rest from reference TRBV18 and TRBJ2-2 gives the full variable domain: NAGVMQNPRHLVRRRGQEARLRCSPMKGHSHVYWYRQLPEEGLKFMVYLQKENIIDESGMPKERFSAEFPKEGPSILRIQQVVRGDSAAYFCASSPQGDGELFFGEGSRLTVL.

CDR3 loop: CAISHKPGQRIETQYF. As DNA, the CDR3 is TGTGCCATCTCCCATAAACCGGGACAGCGGATTGAGACCCAGTACTTC. V gene TRBV10-3 combines with J gene TRBJ2-5; 7 bases are shared with TRBD1. The germline gives CDR1 ENHRY, CDR2 SYGVKD. The CDR3 consists of 16 residues. The ends lost 8 bases at V and 5 bases at J; junction bases unmatched: 17.

This chain connects TRBV9 to TRBJ1-2; 9 nucleotides match TRBD1. The V and J ends lost 3 bases and 2 bases, in that order; junction bases with no gene match: 5. The length of the CDR3 is 15 residues. Germline V gene sequence: CDR1 SGDLS, CDR2 YYNGEE. CDR3: CASSETGQGNYGYTF. CDR3 sequence (DNA): TGTGCCAGCAGCGAAACGGGACAGGGAAACTATGGCTACACCTTC.

The J gene is TRBJ2-5, the V gene TRBV5-6; D possibly corresponds to TRBD1 (5 bases). Germline CDR1 and CDR2: SGHDT and YYEEEE. With 1 base removed from V and 1 base from J, the gap between germline ends came to 8 bases. CDR3 length: 14 amino acids. In DNA form, the CDR3 reads TGTGCCAGCAGCTTGCAGGGCCTCCAAGAGACCCAGTACTTC. Residues: CASSLQGLQETQYF.

The J gene is TRBJ1-3, the V gene TRBV11-2, with a tentative D call TRBD1 (6 bases). Trimming stripped 5 bases from V and 4 bases from J, with 9 bases between. The CDR3 contains 13 residues. Germline assignment: CDR1 SGHAT and CDR2 FQNNGV. The CDR3 is CASSSGQGNTIYF. The DNA for the CDR3 is TGTGCCAGCAGCAGCGGACAGGGAAACACCATATATTTT.

As for this clone: The same CDR3 also results from other DNA sequences found in this sample. The chain couples TRBV5-1 to TRBJ2-5; no firm D call. This CDR3 contains 13 residues. Trimming left V 0 bases short and J 1 base short, with 4 bases between. Germline-derived CDR1 and CDR2 are SGHRS and YFSETQ. The CDR3 protein is CASSLAVQETQYF. The CDR3 nucleotides are TGCGCCAGCAGCTTGGCCGTCCAAGAGACCCAGTACTTC.

V usage is TRBV4-1 and J usage is TRBJ2-3, with 7 positions matching TRBD1. CDR1 and CDR2 from the germline V gene are MGHRA and YSYEKL. The CDR3 totals 15 residues. Trimming at V came to 3 bases and at J to 4 bases, leaving 7 bases not matched to a gene. The CDR3 nucleotides are TGCGCCAGCAGCCAGTCCGGGACAGAACCAGATACGCAGTATTTT. Its translation is CASSQSGTEPDTQYF.

This clone was observed once. The gene calls are TRBV18 and TRBJ1-2; 9 nucleotides line up with TRBD1. Losses at the gene ends were 1 base for V and 5 bases for J; bases not matched to a gene: 5. Germline V gene sequence: CDR1 KGHSH, CDR2 LQKENI. The CDR3 totals 15 residues. CDR3 DNA sequence: TGTGCCAGCTCACCACTCAAACAGGGGGCATATGGCTACACCTTC. Translation gives CASSPLKQGAYGYTF.

The chain joins TRBV5-1 to TRBJ2-7, with TRBD1 matching over 9 bases. The CDR3 has 15 amino acids. V shed 7 bases, J shed 2 bases, and the junction held 10 bases outside the gene matches. Germline V lookup: CDR1 SGHRS, CDR2 YFSETQ. The CDR3 sequence: CASGNTGTGTYEQYF. The CDR3 DNA sequence: TGCGCCAGCGGTAATACCGGGACAGGGACCTACGAGCAGTACTTC.

The V gene is TRBV6-5, the J gene TRBJ2-7; TRBD2 matches at 11 bases. The CDR3 totals 16 residues. Germline V gene data show CDR1 as MNHEY and CDR2 as SVGAGI. With V trimmed by 4 bases and J by 2 bases, 7 bases remained unmatched. The CDR3 region has the DNA TGTGCCAGCAGTTTCCCCGGGACTAGCGGTACCTACGAGCAGTACTTC. Translated, it gives CASSFPGTSGTYEQYF.

Ten or more counts support this clone. The J gene is TRBJ2-3, the V gene TRBV6-1, with TRBD2 matching over 11 bases. Germline V gives CDR1 MNHNS, CDR2 SASEGT. The CDR3 has 15 residues. The V gene end was trimmed by 6 bases and the J gene end by 5 bases; junction bases not matched to a gene: 7. CDR3 amino acids: CASRMTSGTLDTQYF. In DNA, the CDR3 is TGTGCCAGCAGGATGACTAGCGGGACTCTAGATACGCAGTATTTT.